The 5 T cell receptor beta chains below all came from one sample that was sequenced in a study of blood T cell repertoires in COVID-19. Data came from immunoSEQ multiplex PCR; TCRdb stores just in-frame clones and leaves some out. The sample contains about 480,000 clones, 70% to 90% of which appear only once. Sequences were obtained from PBMCs or T cells enriched from blood (not recorded which). The receptors shown here come from a woman younger than 35 with acute COVID-19.

This chain links TRBV27 with TRBJ1-4; the D gene is possibly TRBD1 (6 bases). V was pared by 10 bases and J by 0 bases, with 12 bases between. Germline CDR1 and CDR2: MNHEY and SMNVEV (reference sequence). CDR3 length: 14 residues. This CDR3 reads CANRWTATNEKLFF. The CDR3 DNA reads as TGTGCCAACCGCTGGACAGCAACTAATGAAAAACTGTTTTTT.

The chain carries TRBV3-1 (or the pseudogene TRBV3-2) and TRBJ1-4; D perhaps matches TRBD1 (5 bases). V gave up 0 bases and J gave up 4 bases, with 9 bases separating them. The CDR3 spans 15 residues. The germline V gene encodes CDR1 LGHDT and CDR2 YNNKEL (reference sequence). CDR3 amino acids: CASSQERQINEKLFF. The CDR3 coding sequence is TGTGCCAGCAGCCAAGAACGACAGATTAATGAAAAACTGTTTTTT.

J is TRBJ1-5 and V is TRBV5-1; TRBD1 might be the D (6 bases). CDR3 length equals 14 residues. CDR1 and CDR2 from the germline V gene are SGHRS and YFSETQ. The ends were cut back, 0 bases at V and 5 bases at J, with 9 bases in the middle. As DNA, the CDR3 is TGCGCCAGCAGCTTGGATCACAGGGATCAGCCCCAGCATTTT. Protein product: CASSLDHRDQPQHF.

The chain couples TRBV7-9 to TRBJ2-2; no clear D. V gave up 5 bases and J gave up 7 bases, with 8 bases separating them. The V gene's germline CDR1 is SEHNR and CDR2 FQNEAQ (reference sequence). The CDR3 extends over 12 amino acids. The CDR3 DNA reads as TGTGCCAGCAGCCCTACGGTCGGGGAGCTGTTTTTT. It is translated as CASSPTVGELFF.

This clone was detected only a few times. The chain has TRBV19 and TRBJ2-3; D is perhaps TRBD2 (5 bases). The V gene's germline CDR1 is LNHDA and CDR2 SQIVND (reference sequence). The CDR3 loop spans 17 amino acids. Trimming left V 5 bases short and J 0 bases short, with 18 bases between. In nucleotides, the CDR3 is TGTGCCAGTAGTCGCAACCTCGGACTTTGGAGCACAGATACGCAGTATTTT. It translates to CASSRNLGLWSTDTQYF.